This T cell receptor (beta chain) was observed in a study of brain T cells in children with intractable seizures. A note on this clone: What it binds is not known.

Overall study findings and caveats: Viral specificity was inferred only from CDR3 similarity; HCMV serostatus was unknown. Absence of clones before surgery may stem from lower sequencing depth.

Only cases whose brain tissue showed the highest T cell transcript signatures were sequenced. Germline lookup yields CDR1 SGHRS and CDR2 YFSETQ. J was trimmed by 2 bases and V by 1 base; bases with no gene match: 2. This CDR3 comprises 15 residues. Produced via immunoSEQ multiplex PCR; TCRdb's table is partial and in-frame only. The table has fewer than 150,000 clones, around 94% seen once. Sequenced here: peripheral blood, sampled at surgery. V is TRBV5-1 and J is TRBJ2-3, with 9 bases lining up with TRBD2. The TCR sequence derives from a boy younger than two with hemimegalencephaly and intractable seizures. In DNA, the CDR3 is TGCGCCAGCAGCTTGCCTAGCGGGGTCACAGATACGCAGTATTTT. Residues: CASSLPSGVTDTQYF.